Listed below are T cell receptor beta chains from one sample, sequenced in a study of cytomegalovirus exposure and HLA in healthy donors. Only in-frame clones appear in the TCRdb table, and some are missing; sequencing was by immunoSEQ multiplex PCR. Of 150,000 to 200,000 clones listed, about 81% are singletons. Sequenced sample: PBMCs. Every receptor here comes from a woman aged 25-40 years in good health and CMV-seronegative. The CDR3 runs from the conserved cysteine through the conserved F or W. D genes are given only for firm matches. Not every row has a clone size; where given, it reads once, few, many or a size class.

CDR3	DNA	V	J	D	size
CASSLGQGFNYEQYF	TGTGCCAGCAGCTTGGGACAGGGGTTTAACTACGAGCAGTACTTC	TRBV5-4	TRBJ2-7	TRBD1	-
CASSIIGGFQETQYF	TGTGCCAGTAGTATTATCGGGGGGTTTCAAGAGACCCAGTACTTC	TRBV19	TRBJ2-5	TRBD2	-
CASSRMGTTDTQYF	TGTGCCAGCAGCCGAATGGGCACCACAGATACGCAGTATTTT	TRBV7-9	TRBJ2-3	-	-
CASSLTTSGQFF	TGTGCCAGCAGCTTGACTACGAGCGGGCAGTTCTTC	TRBV7-2	TRBJ2-1	-	-
CASSTIMTGYGTEAFF	TGTGCCAGTAGTACAATAATGACAGGATACGGGACTGAAGCTTTCTTT	TRBV19	TRBJ1-1	-	-
CASTGRFFSGNTIYF	TGTGCCAGCACAGGGCGGTTCTTCTCTGGAAACACCATATATTTT	TRBV28	TRBJ1-3	-	-
CASRDRTVLNTEAFF	TGTGCCAGCAGGGACAGGACGGTACTGAACACTGAAGCTTTCTTT	TRBV28	TRBJ1-1	TRBD1	-
CSSSALKRTEGGYEQYF	TGTTCCAGCAGCGCCCTTAAGAGGACAGAAGGGGGCTACGAGCAGTACTTC	TRBV7-9	TRBJ2-7	-	-
CASSPAEHGGYTF	TGTGCCAGCTCCCCCGCCGAACATGGTGGCTACACCTTC	TRBV28	TRBJ1-2	-	-
CASTEQGARAFF	TGTGCCAGCACCGAACAGGGGGCCAGAGCTTTCTTT	TRBV6-5	TRBJ1-1	TRBD1	-
CASSHPWTSGNTGELFF	TGTGCCAGCAGTCATCCTTGGACTAGCGGCAACACCGGGGAGCTGTTTTTT	TRBV28	TRBJ2-2	TRBD2	once
CASSLVPGGGNTIYF	TGTGCCAGCAGTTTGGTCCCGGGGGGTGGAAACACCATATATTTT	TRBV28	TRBJ1-3	-	-
CSPQRVQHF	TGCAGCCCCCAGCGGGTTCAGCATTTT	TRBV29-1	TRBJ1-5	-	-
CASSLISGGTGELFF	TGTGCCAGCAGCTTAATTAGCGGGGGCACCGGGGAGCTGTTTTTT	TRBV7-2	TRBJ2-2	TRBD2	-
CATPDCGRFWGYEQYF	TGTGCCACCCCGGACTGCGGAAGGTTCTGGGGCTACGAGCAGTACTTC	TRBV15	TRBJ2-7	-	-
CASSRGLQETQYF	TGTGCCAGCAGCCGTGGACTCCAAGAGACCCAGTACTTC	TRBV11-1	TRBJ2-5	-	-
CASSGTSGGTLQETQYF	TGTGCCAGCAGTGGGACTAGCGGGGGGACATTACAAGAGACCCAGTACTTC	TRBV28	TRBJ2-5	TRBD2	-
CATSRDGSGSSYEQYF	TGTGCCACCAGCAGAGATGGGAGCGGGAGCTCCTACGAGCAGTACTTC	TRBV15	TRBJ2-7	TRBD2	-
CASSPSGTTDTQYF	TGTGCCAGCAGCCCGAGCGGTACCACAGATACGCAGTATTTT	TRBV28	TRBJ2-3	-	-
CASSIRDGSITGETQYF	TGTGCCAGTAGTATAAGAGACGGGTCGATTACGGGGGAGACCCAGTACTTC	TRBV19	TRBJ2-5	-	-
CASRPGTSGFPNTGELFF	TGTGCCAGCAGACCCGGGACTAGCGGGTTCCCGAACACCGGGGAGCTGTTTTTT	TRBV11-1	TRBJ2-2	TRBD2	few
CSSSLGLGGPYEQYF	TGTTCCAGCAGCTTAGGATTAGGTGGGCCCTACGAGCAGTACTTC	TRBV7-9	TRBJ2-7	-	-
CASSTGGPTNEQYF	TGCGCCAGCAGCACAGGGGGACCTACGAACGAGCAGTACTTC	TRBV5-1	TRBJ2-7	TRBD1	-
CASSLSDYSYEQYF	TGTGCCAGCAGTTTATCCGACTATTCCTACGAGCAGTACTTC	TRBV27	TRBJ2-7	-	once
CASSTNKEAQYF	TGTGCCAGCAGCACTAACAAGGAAGCGCAGTATTTT	TRBV11-3	TRBJ2-3	-	once
CASSYRNNSPLHF	TGTGCCAGCAGCTACAGGAATAATTCACCCCTCCACTTT	TRBV2	TRBJ1-6	-	-
CASSLQGEVTEAFF	TGTGCCAGCAGCTTACAGGGGGAGGTCACTGAAGCTTTCTTT	TRBV7-2	TRBJ1-1	TRBD1	-
CATYGTGRYYGYTF	TGTGCCACCTATGGGACAGGGAGGTACTATGGCTACACCTTC	TRBV28	TRBJ1-2	TRBD1	-
CSAISSYEQYF	TGCAGTGCTATTTCCAGCTACGAGCAGTACTTC	TRBV20-1	TRBJ2-7	-	-
CASRSPGQYGYTF	TGCGCCAGCAGGTCTCCGGGACAGTATGGCTACACCTTC	TRBV5-1	TRBJ1-2	TRBD1	-
CASSQGENTEAFF	TGTGCCAGCAGCCAAGGAGAGAACACTGAAGCTTTCTTT	TRBV14	TRBJ1-1	-	-
CASNTLQGRVGYGYTF	TGTGCCAGCAACACCTTACAGGGCAGGGTTGGCTATGGCTACACCTTC	TRBV11-2	TRBJ1-2	-	once
CASRQRDRGTGELFF	TGCGCCAGCAGACAACGGGACAGGGGGACCGGGGAGCTGTTTTTT	TRBV5-1	TRBJ2-2	TRBD1	once
CASSPTTGVSNQPQHF	TGTGCCAGCAGTCCGACGACAGGGGTTAGCAATCAGCCCCAGCATTTT	TRBV27	TRBJ1-5	TRBD1	-
CASSQDVGRTGPNNEQFF	TGTGCCAGCAGCCAAGACGTGGGGCGGACAGGGCCCAACAATGAGCAGTTCTTC	TRBV14	TRBJ2-1	TRBD1	-
CASKAGGYYEQYF	TGCGCCAGCAAGGCGGGTGGATACTACGAGCAGTACTTC	TRBV5-1	TRBJ2-7	-	few
CASSLSDRGLHTQYF	TGTGCCAGCAGTTTGTCGGACAGGGGCCTACATACGCAGTATTTT	TRBV27	TRBJ2-3	TRBD1	-
CASSVGGGASRGEQYF	TGTGCCAGCAGCGTAGGCGGGGGGGCGTCCCGAGGCGAGCAGTACTTC	TRBV9	TRBJ2-7	TRBD2	-
CASRLTGGRNEQFF	TGCGCCAGCAGACTAACAGGGGGCCGCAATGAGCAGTTCTTC	TRBV5-1	TRBJ2-1	TRBD1	-
CASSEASGGSASTDTQYF	TGTGCCAGCAGTGAAGCTAGCGGGGGGTCGGCTAGCACAGATACGCAGTATTTT	TRBV25-1	TRBJ2-3	TRBD2	few
CASTSGLAGEWQFF	TGTGCCAGCACCTCAGGCCTCGCGGGCGAATGGCAGTTCTTC	TRBV6-5	TRBJ2-1	-	-
CASRIGQGDQPQHF	TGTGCCAGCCGCATCGGACAGGGCGATCAGCCCCAGCATTTT	TRBV6-1	TRBJ1-5	TRBD1	-
CASSQAPNDRGSNQPQHF	TGCGCCAGCAGCCAAGCCCCCAATGACAGGGGTAGCAATCAGCCCCAGCATTTT	TRBV4-1	TRBJ1-5	TRBD1	-
CASSLGQLGDTQYF	TGTGCCAGCAGCTTAGGCCAGCTCGGGGATACGCAGTATTTT	TRBV7-7	TRBJ2-3	-	-
CASSGGSGLQETQYF	TGTGCCAGCAGTGGGGGTAGCGGACTACAAGAGACCCAGTACTTC	TRBV6-1	TRBJ2-5	-	-
CASSMVRGGTEAFF	TGTGCCAGTAGTATGGTCCGGGGGGGAACTGAAGCTTTCTTT	TRBV19	TRBJ1-1	-	-
CASSLSYSNQPQHF	TGTGCCAGCAGTTTGTCGTATAGCAATCAGCCCCAGCATTTT	TRBV28	TRBJ1-5	-	-
CSVVEGGETQYF	TGCAGCGTTGTAGAAGGAGGCGAGACCCAGTACTTC	TRBV29-1	TRBJ2-5	-	-
CATSRTGLSGNTIYF	TGTGCCACCAGCAGGACAGGGCTCTCTGGAAACACCATATATTTT	TRBV15	TRBJ1-3	TRBD1	once
CASSSQGGRSGNTIYF	TGTGCCAGCAGTTCTCAGGGGGGCCGCTCTGGAAACACCATATATTTT	TRBV28	TRBJ1-3	TRBD1	-
CASSPTGHLINYGYTF	TGTGCCAGCTCACCCACAGGACACCTCATTAACTATGGCTACACCTTC	TRBV18	TRBJ1-2	-	-
CASSQLAGGPSEQFF	TGTGCCAGCAGCCAACTAGCGGGGGGGCCCAGTGAGCAGTTCTTC	TRBV7-9	TRBJ2-1	TRBD2	-
CASSSPDEKLFF	TGTGCCAGCAGTTCGCCAGATGAAAAACTGTTTTTT	TRBV28	TRBJ1-4	-	-